This TCR beta chain was obtained from a study of control samples from healthy donors and cancer patients. TCRdb keeps only in-frame clones here, not all; method: immunoSEQ multiplex PCR. The table records some 130,000 clones, more than 80% of them present only once. The ends were cut back, 0 bases at V and 7 bases at J, with 18 bases in the middle. This CDR3 has 16 residues. The germline V gene encodes CDR1 GTSNPN and CDR2 SVGIG (reference sequence). The material sequenced was blood. The TCR was taken from a man in his forties in good health. V gene TRBV30 combines with J gene TRBJ2-2, with D tentatively TRBD2 (5 bases). As DNA, the CDR3 is TGTGCCTGGAGTGTACTAGGCCAAGTCGTTATCGGGGAGCTGTTTTTT. It yields the protein CAWSVLGQVVIGELFF. Full variable domain (remainder filled in from reference TRBV30 and TRBJ2-2): SQTIHQWPATLVQPVGSPLSLECTVEGTSNPNLYWYRQAAGRGLQLLFYSVGIGQISSEVPQNLSASRPQDRQFILSSKKLLLSDSGFYLCAWSVLGQVVIGELFFGEGSRLTVL.